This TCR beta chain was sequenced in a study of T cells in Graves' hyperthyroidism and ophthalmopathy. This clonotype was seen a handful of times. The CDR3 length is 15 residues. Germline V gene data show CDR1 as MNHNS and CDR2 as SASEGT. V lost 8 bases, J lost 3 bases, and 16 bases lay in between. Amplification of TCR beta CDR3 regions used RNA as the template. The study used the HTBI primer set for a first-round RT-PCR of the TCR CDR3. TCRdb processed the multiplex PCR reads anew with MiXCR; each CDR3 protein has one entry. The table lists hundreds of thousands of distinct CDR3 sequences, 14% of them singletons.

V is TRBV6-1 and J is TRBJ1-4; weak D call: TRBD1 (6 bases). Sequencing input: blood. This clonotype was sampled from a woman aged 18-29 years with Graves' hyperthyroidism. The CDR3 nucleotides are TGTGCCAGCCGTACCGCCAGGGGCGCTAATGAAAAACTGTTTTTT. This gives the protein CASRTARGANEKLFF.